The rows below give T cell receptor beta chains drawn from one sample of a study of a mutant IDH1 vaccine in newly diagnosed glioma. These receptors are not linked to any known antigen. Sequenced by immunoSEQ multiplex PCR; TCRdb stores in-frame clones only, minus some. The data hold tens of thousands of clones, with roughly 80% observed a single time. The sample here was PBMCs, taken from a glioma patient whose treatment included an IDH1 peptide vaccine. Source of these receptors: a woman aged 45-65 years with glioma. The CDR3 runs from the conserved cysteine through the conserved F or W. A D gene is named only where the DNA matches it firmly. Part of the rows lack a size; the others show once, few, many or a class for expanded clones.

d_call | j_call | clone_size | v_call | cdr3_aa | cdr3_nt
- | TRBJ2-7 | few | TRBV7-3 | CASSLTPGAGYEQYF | TGTGCCAGCAGCTTAACGCCGGGGGCCGGGTACGAGCAGTACTTC
- | TRBJ1-3 | - | TRBV19 | CASRESGNTIYF | TGTGCCAGTAGGGAATCTGGAAACACCATATATTTT
- | TRBJ1-2 | once | TRBV7-7 | CASSLLEEGDRNGYTF | TGTGCTAGCAGCTTGCTGGAGGAGGGCGATAGGAATGGCTACACCTTC
TRBD1 | TRBJ1-5 | - | TRBV5-1 | CASSLRYRGADQPQHF | TGCGCCAGCAGCTTACGTTACAGGGGCGCGGATCAGCCCCAGCATTTT
- | TRBJ1-1 | - | TRBV13 | CASSPKPNTEAFF | TGTGCCAGCAGCCCAAAACCGAACACTGAAGCTTTCTTT
- | TRBJ1-1 | - | TRBV6-5 | CASSYSKWVGNTEAFF | TGTGCCAGCAGTTACTCGAAGTGGGTTGGTAACACTGAAGCTTTCTTT
- | TRBJ1-1 | - | TRBV6-6 | CASSYPNLSAEAFF | TGTGCCAGCAGTTACCCCAACTTGAGCGCCGAAGCTTTCTTT
TRBD2 | TRBJ2-7 | - | TRBV6-6 | CASSYGGGGSYEQYF | TGTGCCAGCAGTTACGGCGGGGGGGGCTCCTACGAGCAGTACTTC
- | TRBJ2-7 | - | TRBV6-6 | CASSYSRSRGGEQYF | TGTGCCAGCAGTTACTCGCGGAGCAGGGGGGGAGAGCAGTACTTC
TRBD1 | TRBJ1-1 | - | TRBV7-9 | CASSQGARTEAFF | TGTGCCAGCAGCCAGGGGGCTCGCACTGAAGCTTTCTTT
- | TRBJ1-4 | few | TRBV7-2 | CASSRGVRSNEKLFF | TGTGCCAGCAGCCGGGGGGTGAGGTCTAATGAAAAACTGTTTTTT
- | TRBJ2-5 | - | TRBV20-1 | CSALERETQYF | TGCAGTGCTCTAGAGAGGGAGACCCAGTACTTC
- | TRBJ1-2 | few | TRBV28 | CASSVSVTGYTF | TGTGCCAGCAGTGTCTCCGTAACTGGCTACACCTTC
TRBD1 | TRBJ1-2 | - | TRBV7-3 | CASSPRDRGPYGYTF | TGTGCCAGCAGCCCGCGGGACAGGGGGCCCTATGGCTACACCTTC
TRBD1 | TRBJ1-1 | - | TRBV5-1 | CASSLANKQGFNTEAFF | TGCGCCAGCAGCTTGGCGAACAAACAGGGGTTCAACACTGAAGCTTTCTTT
- | TRBJ2-7 | - | TRBV5-1 | CASRKLARDGYEQYF | TGCGCCAGCAGGAAGTTGGCCCGTGACGGCTACGAGCAGTACTTC
- | TRBJ2-2 | - | TRBV30 | CAWTQGFTGELFF | TGTGCCTGGACACAGGGTTTCACCGGGGAGCTGTTTTTT
- | TRBJ2-1 | - | TRBV4-2 | CASSQELWGSYNEQFF | TGTGCCAGCAGCCAAGAGCTCTGGGGCTCCTACAATGAGCAGTTCTTC
TRBD2 | TRBJ2-2 | - | TRBV5-4 | CASSTQRLAPGELFF | TGTGCCAGCAGCACTCAAAGACTAGCTCCCGGGGAGCTGTTTTTT
- | TRBJ2-7 | - | TRBV5-8 | CASSLGSYRAEQYF | TGTGCCAGCAGCTTGGGATCGTACAGGGCCGAGCAGTACTTC
TRBD1 | TRBJ1-2 | - | TRBV7-9 | CASSPPRTGEGYTF | TGTGCCAGCAGCCCACCGAGGACAGGGGAGGGCTACACCTTC
TRBD1 | TRBJ1-3 | - | TRBV19 | CASRQQGVGNTIYF | TGTGCCAGTAGGCAACAGGGGGTTGGAAACACCATATATTTT
- | TRBJ2-5 | - | TRBV7-3 | CASSSHPPETQYF | TGTGCCAGCAGTTCCCATCCTCCGGAGACCCAGTACTTC
- | TRBJ2-2 | - | TRBV5-6 | CASTARTGELFF | TGTGCCAGCACCGCCCGAACCGGGGAGCTGTTTTTT
- | TRBJ2-5 | - | TRBV7-9 | CASSQRALKGETQYF | TGTGCCAGCAGCCAGAGGGCACTGAAGGGGGAGACCCAGTACTTC
- | TRBJ2-1 | - | TRBV4-3 | CASSQGGTAVEQFF | TGCGCCAGCAGCCAAGGTGGGACCGCCGTGGAGCAGTTCTTC
TRBD1 | TRBJ1-2 | - | TRBV13 | CASSLSRGQGGGYTF | TGTGCCAGCAGCTTAAGCCGAGGACAGGGTGGTGGCTACACCTTC
- | TRBJ1-5 | - | TRBV19 | CASSIGGYSNQPQHF | TGTGCCAGTAGTATTGGCGGCTATAGCAATCAGCCCCAGCATTTT
- | TRBJ2-5 | - | TRBV5-1 | CASSDQETQYF | TGCGCCAGCAGCGATCAAGAGACCCAGTACTTC
- | TRBJ2-7 | - | TRBV9 | CASSGPSYEQYF | TGTGCCAGCTCGGGACCCTCCTACGAGCAGTACTTC
- | TRBJ1-1 | few | TRBV7-9 | CASSLVSANTEAFF | TGTGCCAGCAGCTTAGTATCCGCGAACACTGAAGCTTTCTTT
TRBD2 | TRBJ2-3 | - | TRBV6-1 | CASSELAGGPDTQYF | TGTGCCAGCAGTGAACTAGCGGGGGGCCCCGATACGCAGTATTTT
- | TRBJ1-3 | - | TRBV14 | CATRDTGTGNTIYF | TGTGCCACAAGAGACACCGGCACTGGAAACACCATATATTTT
- | TRBJ1-1 | - | TRBV7-2 | CASSLALSGHTEAFF | TGTGCCAGCAGCTTAGCCCTCTCAGGGCACACTGAAGCTTTCTTT
- | TRBJ1-1 | - | TRBV9 | CASSPGAGTEAFF | TGTGCCAGCAGCCCGGGGGCTGGCACTGAAGCTTTCTTT
- | TRBJ2-5 | - | TRBV7-2 | CASSLALETQYF | TGTGCCAGCAGCTTAGCGTTAGAGACCCAGTACTTC
TRBD1 | TRBJ1-5 | - | TRBV2 | CASQTGEGPNQPQHF | TGTGCCAGTCAAACAGGGGAGGGTCCCAATCAGCCCCAGCATTTT
- | TRBJ2-7 | - | TRBV4-3 | CASSQERWGAEQYF | TGCGCCAGCAGCCAAGAAAGATGGGGCGCCGAGCAGTACTTC
TRBD1 | TRBJ2-7 | - | TRBV5-4 | CASSLGDRGRGDSYEQYF | TGTGCCAGCAGCTTGGGGGACAGGGGGAGGGGGGACTCCTACGAGCAGTACTTC
TRBD1 | TRBJ1-1 | - | TRBV6-6 | CASSWTGNTEAFF | TGTGCCAGCAGTTGGACAGGGAACACTGAAGCTTTCTTT
TRBD2 | TRBJ2-3 | - | TRBV5-4 | CASSGPASGGKSTDTQYF | TGTGCCAGCAGTGGGCCGGCTAGCGGGGGTAAAAGCACAGATACGCAGTATTTT
TRBD1 | TRBJ2-2 | - | TRBV10-3 | CAISLRGQGLQKNTGELFF | TGTGCCATCAGCCTCAGAGGACAGGGGCTTCAGAAGAACACCGGGGAGCTGTTTTTT
TRBD2 | TRBJ2-3 | - | TRBV7-8 | CASSPTSATQYF | TGTGCCAGCAGCCCGACTAGCGCTACGCAGTATTTT
TRBD1 | TRBJ1-5 | - | TRBV19 | CASSHPPDRGYWQPQHF | TGTGCCAGTAGTCATCCCCCGGACAGGGGGTATTGGCAGCCCCAGCATTTT
TRBD1 | TRBJ1-4 | once | TRBV5-4 | CASSPHPGGGEKLFF | TGTGCCAGCAGCCCACATCCAGGGGGAGGTGAAAAACTGTTTTTT
- | TRBJ1-4 | few | TRBV29-1 | CSVEEGTAHGKLFF | TGCAGCGTTGAAGAAGGGACGGCCCATGGAAAACTGTTTTTT
- | TRBJ2-7 | - | TRBV6-5 | CASTSLIGRQYF | TGTGCCAGCACCTCTTTAATAGGGCGGCAGTACTTC
TRBD1 | TRBJ1-6 | - | TRBV10-2 | CASSEHRDRGTPLHF | TGCGCCAGCAGTGAACACCGGGACAGGGGAACACCCCTCCACTTT
TRBD2 | TRBJ2-1 | - | TRBV7-2 | CASSLGTSGQFF | TGTGCCAGCAGCCTCGGGACTAGCGGGCAGTTCTTC
- | TRBJ2-3 | once | TRBV6-1 | CASSDYRASTDTQYF | TGTGCCAGCAGTGATTACAGGGCTAGCACAGATACGCAGTATTTT
- | TRBJ2-7 | few | TRBV4-2 | CASSPGETYEQYF | TGTGCCAGCAGCCCGGGGGAGACCTACGAGCAGTACTTC
- | TRBJ2-1 | - | TRBV2 | CASRDPVAPKQFF | TGTGCCAGCAGGGATCCCGTGGCACCTAAGCAGTTCTTC
- | TRBJ2-7 | - | TRBV5-6 | CASSLPQGGIYEQYF | TGTGCCAGCAGCTTGCCCCAAGGGGGGATATACGAGCAGTACTTC